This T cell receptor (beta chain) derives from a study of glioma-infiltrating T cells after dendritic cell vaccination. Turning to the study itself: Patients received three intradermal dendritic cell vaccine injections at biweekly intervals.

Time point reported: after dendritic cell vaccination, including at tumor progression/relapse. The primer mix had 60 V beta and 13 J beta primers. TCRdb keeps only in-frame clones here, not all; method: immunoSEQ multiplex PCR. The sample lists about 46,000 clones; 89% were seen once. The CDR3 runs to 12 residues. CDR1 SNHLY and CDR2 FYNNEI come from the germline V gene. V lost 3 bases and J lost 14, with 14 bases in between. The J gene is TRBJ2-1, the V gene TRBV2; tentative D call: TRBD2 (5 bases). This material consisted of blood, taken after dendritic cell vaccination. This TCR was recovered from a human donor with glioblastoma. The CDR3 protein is CASSDFEKGEFF. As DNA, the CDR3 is TGTGCCAGCAGTGACTTTGAGAAGGGAGAGTTCTTC.